The clone carrying this T cell receptor (beta chain) was recorded only once. The data were obtained in a study of blood T cell repertoires in COVID-19. Study as a whole: Both acute and convalescent COVID-19 samples were obtained from the United States, Italy and Spain. T cells, B-cell-depleted T cells, or PBMCs supplied cDNA or gDNA.

This CDR3 comprises 14 residues. The V and J ends lost 6 bases and 7 bases, in that order; junction bases with no gene match: 9. In germline, CDR1 is SNHLY, CDR2 FYNNEI. Profiled with immunoSEQ multiplex PCR; TCRdb holds only in-frame clones, not every one. The table records 60,000 to 70,000 clones, around four fifths of them present only once. This clonotype was sampled from a woman in her sixties or seventies with acute or convalescent COVID-19. The chain recombines TRBV2 with TRBJ1-2, with 9 bases fitting TRBD1. Material for sequencing was peripheral blood. This CDR3 reads CASSPKGQGFGYTF. CDR3 bases: TGTGCCAGCAGCCCCAAGGGACAGGGATTTGGCTACACCTTC.